Shown below are 2 T cell receptor beta chains from a single sample sequenced in a study of OX40 agonist ivuxolimab in advanced cancers. The table came from immunoSEQ multiplex PCR; TCRdb's copy has only in-frame clones and leaves some out. The data contain approximately 80,000 clones, 91% of them singletons. The source was CD4+ or CD8+ T cells sorted from blood, collected in a trial of the OX40 agonist ivuxolimab. The receptors originated from an adult with an advanced solid tumor such as melanoma, head and neck, liver or kidney cancer.

The chain combines TRBV6-5 with TRBJ2-2; D unclear. V dropped 3 bases and J dropped 5 bases, with 7 bases sitting between them. The germline gives CDR1 MNHEY, CDR2 SVGAGI. The CDR3 runs 13 residues. CDR3 DNA: TGTGCCAGCAGTTATGGTTTTACCGGGGAGCTGTTTTTT. Amino acid sequence: CASSYGFTGELFF.

The chain carries TRBV4-2 and TRBJ2-3; 7 bases fit TRBD2. The CDR3 length is 15 residues. The V segment lost 8 bases and the J segment 2 bases; nucleotides outside the gene matches: 10. CDR1 and CDR2 (germline): LGHNA, YNFKEQ. The CDR3 spells CASAKRDSITDTQYF. CDR3 nucleotides: TGTGCCAGCGCCAAGCGGGACTCCATCACAGATACGCAGTATTTT.